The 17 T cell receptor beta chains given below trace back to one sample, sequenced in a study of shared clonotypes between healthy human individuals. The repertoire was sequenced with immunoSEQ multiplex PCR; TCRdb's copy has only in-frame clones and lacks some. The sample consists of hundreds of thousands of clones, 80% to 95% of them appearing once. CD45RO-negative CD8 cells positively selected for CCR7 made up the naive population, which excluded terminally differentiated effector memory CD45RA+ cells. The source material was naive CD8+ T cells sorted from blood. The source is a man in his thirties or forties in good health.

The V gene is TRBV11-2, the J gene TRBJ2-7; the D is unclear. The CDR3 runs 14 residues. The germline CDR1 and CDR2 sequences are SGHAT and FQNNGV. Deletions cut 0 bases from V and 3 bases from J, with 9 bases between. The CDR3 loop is CASSLEAANYEQYF. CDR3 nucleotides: TGTGCCAGCAGCTTAGAAGCCGCGAACTACGAGCAGTACTTC.

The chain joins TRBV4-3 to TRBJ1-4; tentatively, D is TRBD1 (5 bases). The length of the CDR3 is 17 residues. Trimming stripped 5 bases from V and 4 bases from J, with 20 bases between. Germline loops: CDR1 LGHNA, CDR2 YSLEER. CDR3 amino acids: CASSYRFQGRSNEKLFF. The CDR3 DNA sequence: TGCGCCAGCAGCTACCGCTTTCAGGGACGGAGTAATGAAAAACTGTTTTTT.

CDR3 loop: CASSVCRNYGYTF. CDR3 DNA: TGTGCCAGCAGCGTATGCAGGAACTATGGCTACACCTTC. The chain has TRBV9 and TRBJ1-2; D gene ambiguous. Germline V lookup: CDR1 SGDLS, CDR2 YYNGEE. Deletions cut 1 base from V and 2 bases from J, with 6 bases between. This CDR3 spans 13 amino acids.

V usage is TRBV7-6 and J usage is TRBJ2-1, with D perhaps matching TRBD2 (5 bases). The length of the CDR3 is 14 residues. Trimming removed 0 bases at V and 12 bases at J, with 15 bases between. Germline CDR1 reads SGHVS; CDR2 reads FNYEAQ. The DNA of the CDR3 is TGTGCCAGCAGCTTAGCCTCCTCCGGCGGAGGGCAGTTCTTC. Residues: CASSLASSGGGQFF.

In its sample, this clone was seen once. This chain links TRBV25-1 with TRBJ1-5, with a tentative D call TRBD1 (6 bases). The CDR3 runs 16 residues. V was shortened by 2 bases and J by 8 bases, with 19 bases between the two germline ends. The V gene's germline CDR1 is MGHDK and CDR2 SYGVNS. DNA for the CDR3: TGTGCCAGCAGTGAAACGACAGGTATTAGGCCCGAGCCCCAGCATTTT. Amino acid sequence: CASSETTGIRPEPQHF.

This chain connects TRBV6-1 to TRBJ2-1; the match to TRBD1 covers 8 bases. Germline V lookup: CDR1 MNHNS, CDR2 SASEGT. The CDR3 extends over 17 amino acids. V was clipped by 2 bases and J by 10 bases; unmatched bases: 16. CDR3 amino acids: CASSETPGTGTTMEQFF. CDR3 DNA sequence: TGTGCCAGCAGTGAAACCCCTGGGACAGGAACTACAATGGAGCAGTTCTTC.

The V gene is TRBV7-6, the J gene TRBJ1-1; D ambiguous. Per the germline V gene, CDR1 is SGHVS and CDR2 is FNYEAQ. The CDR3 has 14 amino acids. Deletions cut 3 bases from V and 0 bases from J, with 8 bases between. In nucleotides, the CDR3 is TGTGCCAGCAGCTTGAACGAACTGAACACTGAAGCTTTCTTT. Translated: CASSLNELNTEAFF.

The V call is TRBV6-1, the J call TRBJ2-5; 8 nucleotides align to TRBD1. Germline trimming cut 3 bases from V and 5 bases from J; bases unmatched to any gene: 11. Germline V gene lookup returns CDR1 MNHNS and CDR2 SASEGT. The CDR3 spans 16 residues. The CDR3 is CASSEDPTGGAETQYF. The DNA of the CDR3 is TGTGCCAGCAGTGAGGATCCTACAGGGGGAGCGGAGACCCAGTACTTC.

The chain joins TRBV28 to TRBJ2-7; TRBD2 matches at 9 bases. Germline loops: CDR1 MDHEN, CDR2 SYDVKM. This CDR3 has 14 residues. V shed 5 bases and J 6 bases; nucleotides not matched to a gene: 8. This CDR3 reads CASSPLAGESEQYF. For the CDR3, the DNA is TGTGCCAGCAGTCCGTTAGCGGGAGAGTCCGAGCAGTACTTC.

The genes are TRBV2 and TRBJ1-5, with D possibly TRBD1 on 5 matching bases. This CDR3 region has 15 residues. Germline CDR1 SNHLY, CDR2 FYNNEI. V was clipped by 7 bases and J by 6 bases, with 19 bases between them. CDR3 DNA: TGTGCCAGCAAGACAGAGAGAGCCCTAGGTCAGCCCCAGCATTTT. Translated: CASKTERALGQPQHF.

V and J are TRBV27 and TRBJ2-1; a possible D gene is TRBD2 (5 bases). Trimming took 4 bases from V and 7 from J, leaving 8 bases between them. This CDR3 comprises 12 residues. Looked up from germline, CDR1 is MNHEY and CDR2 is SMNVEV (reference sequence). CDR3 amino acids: CASSYPGNEQFF. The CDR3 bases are TGTGCCAGCAGTTACCCGGGGAATGAGCAGTTCTTC.

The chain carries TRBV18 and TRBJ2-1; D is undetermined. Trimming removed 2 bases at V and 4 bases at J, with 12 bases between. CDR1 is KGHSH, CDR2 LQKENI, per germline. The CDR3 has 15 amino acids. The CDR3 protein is CASSPNSASYNEQFF. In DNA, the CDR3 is TGTGCCAGCTCACCAAATTCGGCATCTTACAATGAGCAGTTCTTC.

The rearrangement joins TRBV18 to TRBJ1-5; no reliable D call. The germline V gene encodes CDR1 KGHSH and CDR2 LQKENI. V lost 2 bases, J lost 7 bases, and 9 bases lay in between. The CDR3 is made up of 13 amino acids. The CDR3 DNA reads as TGTGCCAGCTCACCAGGCGTGGGGCAGCCCCAGCATTTT. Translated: CASSPGVGQPQHF.

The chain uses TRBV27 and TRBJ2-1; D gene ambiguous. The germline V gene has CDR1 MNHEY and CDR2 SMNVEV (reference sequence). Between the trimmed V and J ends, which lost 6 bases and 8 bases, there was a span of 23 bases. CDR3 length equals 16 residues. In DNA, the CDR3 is TGTGCCAGCAGCCCCGAGAGGCCTAGTCCAATAGATGAGCAGTTCTTC. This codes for CASSPERPSPIDEQFF.

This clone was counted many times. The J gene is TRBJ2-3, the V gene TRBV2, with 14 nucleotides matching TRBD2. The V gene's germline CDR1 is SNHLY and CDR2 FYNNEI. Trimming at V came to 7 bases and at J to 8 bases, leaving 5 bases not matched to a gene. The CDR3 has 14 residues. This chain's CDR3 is CASMETSGRGTQYF. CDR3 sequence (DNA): TGTGCCAGCATGGAGACTAGCGGGAGGGGTACGCAGTATTTT. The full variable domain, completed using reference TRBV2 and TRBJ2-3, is EPEVTQTPSHQVTQMGQEVILRCVPISNHLYFYWYRQILGQKVEFLVSFYNNEISEKSEIFDDQFSVERPDGSNFTLKIRSTKLEDSAMYFCASMETSGRGTQYFGPGTRLTVL.

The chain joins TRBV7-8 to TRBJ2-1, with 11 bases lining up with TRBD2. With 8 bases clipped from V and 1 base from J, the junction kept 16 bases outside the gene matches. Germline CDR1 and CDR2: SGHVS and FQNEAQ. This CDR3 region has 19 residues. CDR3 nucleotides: TGTGCCAGCTTATTATTTTCAACTAGCGGGAGAGAATCCTACAATGAGCAGTTCTTC. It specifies CASLLFSTSGRESYNEQFF.

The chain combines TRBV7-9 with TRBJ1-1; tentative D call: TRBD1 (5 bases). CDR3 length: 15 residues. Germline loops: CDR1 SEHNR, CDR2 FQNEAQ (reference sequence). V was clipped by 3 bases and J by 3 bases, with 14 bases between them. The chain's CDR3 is CASSFAGESDTEAFF. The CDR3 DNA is TGTGCCAGCAGCTTTGCGGGGGAATCTGACACTGAAGCTTTCTTT. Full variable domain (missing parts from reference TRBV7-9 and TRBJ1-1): DTGVSQNPRHKITKRGQNVTFRCDPISEHNRLYWYRQTLGQGPEFLTYFQNEAQLEKSRLLSDRFSAERPKGSFSTLEIQRTEQGDSAMYLCASSFAGESDTEAFFGQGTRLTVV.